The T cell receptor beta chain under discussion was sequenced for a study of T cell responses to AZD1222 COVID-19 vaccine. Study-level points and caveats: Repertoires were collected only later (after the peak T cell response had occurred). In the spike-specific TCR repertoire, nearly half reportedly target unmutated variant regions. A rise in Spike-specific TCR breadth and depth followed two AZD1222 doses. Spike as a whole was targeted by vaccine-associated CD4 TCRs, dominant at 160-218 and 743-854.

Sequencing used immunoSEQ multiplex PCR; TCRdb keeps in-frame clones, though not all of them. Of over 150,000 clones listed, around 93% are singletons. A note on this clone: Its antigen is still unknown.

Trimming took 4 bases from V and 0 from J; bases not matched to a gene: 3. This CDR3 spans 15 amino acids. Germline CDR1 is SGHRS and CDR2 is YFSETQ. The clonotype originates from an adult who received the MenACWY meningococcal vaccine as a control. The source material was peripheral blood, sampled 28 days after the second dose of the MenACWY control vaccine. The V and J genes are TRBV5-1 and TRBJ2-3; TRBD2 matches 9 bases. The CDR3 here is CASSRSGGSTDTQYF. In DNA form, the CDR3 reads TGCGCCAGCAGCCGGAGCGGGGGGAGCACAGATACGCAGTATTTT.